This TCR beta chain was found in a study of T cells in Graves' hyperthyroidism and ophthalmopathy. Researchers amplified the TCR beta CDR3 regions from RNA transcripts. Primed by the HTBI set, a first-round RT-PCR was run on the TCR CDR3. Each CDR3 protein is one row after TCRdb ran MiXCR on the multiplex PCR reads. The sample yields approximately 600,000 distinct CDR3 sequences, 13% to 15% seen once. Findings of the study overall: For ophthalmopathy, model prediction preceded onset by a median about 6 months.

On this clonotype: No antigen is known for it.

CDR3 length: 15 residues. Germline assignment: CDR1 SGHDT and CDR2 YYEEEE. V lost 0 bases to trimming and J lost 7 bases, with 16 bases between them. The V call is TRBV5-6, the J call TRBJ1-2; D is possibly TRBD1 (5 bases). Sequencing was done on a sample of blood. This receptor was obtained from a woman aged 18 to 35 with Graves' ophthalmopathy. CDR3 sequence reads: CASSLVLPGLRGYTF. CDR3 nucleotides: TGTGCCAGCAGCTTGGTTTTACCGGGACTCCGTGGCTACACCTTC. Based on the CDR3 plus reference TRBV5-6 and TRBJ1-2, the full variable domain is DAGVTQSPTHLIKTRGQQVTLRCSPKSGHDTVSWYQQALGQGPQFIFQYYEEEERQRGNFPDRFSGHQFPNYSSELNVNALLLGDSALYLCASSLVLPGLRGYTFGSGTRLTVV.